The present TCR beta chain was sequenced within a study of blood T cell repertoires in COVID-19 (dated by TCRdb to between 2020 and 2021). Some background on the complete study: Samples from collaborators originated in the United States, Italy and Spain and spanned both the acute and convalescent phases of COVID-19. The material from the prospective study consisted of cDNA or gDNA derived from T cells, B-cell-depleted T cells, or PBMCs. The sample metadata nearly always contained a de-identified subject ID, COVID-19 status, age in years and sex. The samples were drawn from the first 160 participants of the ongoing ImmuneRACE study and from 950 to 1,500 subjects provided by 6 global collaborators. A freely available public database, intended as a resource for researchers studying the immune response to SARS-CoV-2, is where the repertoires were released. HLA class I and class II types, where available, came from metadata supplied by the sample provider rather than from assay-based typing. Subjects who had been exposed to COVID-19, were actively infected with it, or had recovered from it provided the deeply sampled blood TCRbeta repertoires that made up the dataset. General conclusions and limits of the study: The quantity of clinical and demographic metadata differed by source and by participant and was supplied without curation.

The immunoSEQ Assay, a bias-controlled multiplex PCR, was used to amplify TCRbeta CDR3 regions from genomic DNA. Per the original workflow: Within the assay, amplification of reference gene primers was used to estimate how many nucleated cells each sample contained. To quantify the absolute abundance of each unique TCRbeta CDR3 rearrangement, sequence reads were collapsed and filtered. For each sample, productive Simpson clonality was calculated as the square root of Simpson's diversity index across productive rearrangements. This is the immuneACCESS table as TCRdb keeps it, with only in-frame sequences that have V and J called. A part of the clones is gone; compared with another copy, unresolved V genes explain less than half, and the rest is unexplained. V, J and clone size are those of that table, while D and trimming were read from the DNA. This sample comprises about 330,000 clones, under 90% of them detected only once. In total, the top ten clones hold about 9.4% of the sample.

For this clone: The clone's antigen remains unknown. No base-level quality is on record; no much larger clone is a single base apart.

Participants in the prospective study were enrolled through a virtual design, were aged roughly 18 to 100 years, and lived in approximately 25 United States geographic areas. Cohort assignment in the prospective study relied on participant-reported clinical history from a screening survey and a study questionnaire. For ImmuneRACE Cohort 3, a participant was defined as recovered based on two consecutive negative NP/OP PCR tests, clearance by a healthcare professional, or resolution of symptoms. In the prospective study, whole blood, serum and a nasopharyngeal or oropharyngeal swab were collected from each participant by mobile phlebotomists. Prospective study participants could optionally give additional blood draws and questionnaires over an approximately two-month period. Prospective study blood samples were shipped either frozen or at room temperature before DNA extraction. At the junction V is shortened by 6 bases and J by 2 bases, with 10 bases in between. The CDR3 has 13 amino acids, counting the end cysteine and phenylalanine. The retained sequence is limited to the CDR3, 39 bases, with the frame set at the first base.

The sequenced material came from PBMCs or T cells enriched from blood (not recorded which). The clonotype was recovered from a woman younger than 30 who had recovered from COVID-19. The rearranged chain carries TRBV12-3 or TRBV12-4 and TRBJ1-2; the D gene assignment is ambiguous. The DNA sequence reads TGTGCCAGCAGCTATCTCTCGAACTATGGCTACACCTTC. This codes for CASSYLSNYGYTF.